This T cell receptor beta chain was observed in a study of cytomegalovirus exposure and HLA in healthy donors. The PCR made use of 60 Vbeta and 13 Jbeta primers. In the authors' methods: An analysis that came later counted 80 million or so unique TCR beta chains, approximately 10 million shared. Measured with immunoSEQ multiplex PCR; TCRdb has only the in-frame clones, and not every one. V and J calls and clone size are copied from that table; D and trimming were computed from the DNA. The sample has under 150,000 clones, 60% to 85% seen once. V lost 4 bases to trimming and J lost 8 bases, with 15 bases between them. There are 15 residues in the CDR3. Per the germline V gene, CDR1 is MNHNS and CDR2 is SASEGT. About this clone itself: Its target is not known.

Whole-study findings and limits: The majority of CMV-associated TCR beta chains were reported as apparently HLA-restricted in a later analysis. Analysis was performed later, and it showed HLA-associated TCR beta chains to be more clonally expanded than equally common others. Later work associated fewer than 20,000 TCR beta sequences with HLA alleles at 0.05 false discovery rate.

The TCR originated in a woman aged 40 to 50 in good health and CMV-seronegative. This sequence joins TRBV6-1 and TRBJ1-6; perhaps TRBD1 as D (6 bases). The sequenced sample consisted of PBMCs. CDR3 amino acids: CASSVDQGSDSPLHF. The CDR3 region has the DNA TGTGCCAGCAGTGTAGACCAGGGGTCGGATTCACCCCTCCACTTT.